The 8 T cell receptor beta chains listed next were all sequenced from one sample in a study of control samples from healthy donors and cancer patients. The assay was immunoSEQ multiplex PCR, and TCRdb's table has in-frame clones only and misses some. The sample has about 140,000 clones, 80% to 95% seen once. Input material: blood. These receptors all stem from a man aged 30 to 39 in good health.

Comments on this clone: A read error may produce the germline difference seen at one junction end. The rearrangement links TRBV7-9 to TRBJ2-7, with a tentative D call TRBD2 (6 bases). The CDR3 totals 11 residues. Germline V gene lookup returns CDR1 SEHNR and CDR2 FQNEAQ (reference sequence). The CDR3 loop is CASSSGESSHF. CDR3 nucleotides: TGTGCCAGCAGCTCGGGAGAAAGCAGTCACTTC.

The sample holds a few counts of this clone. Within the sample, other DNA sequences also encode this same CDR3. The chain employs TRBV28 and TRBJ2-2; no clear D. Germline V gene sequence: CDR1 MDHEN, CDR2 SYDVKM. Trimming stripped 3 bases from V and 4 bases from J, with 3 bases between. This CDR3 region has 12 residues. The CDR3 DNA is TGTGCCAGCAGTTTTGGCACCGGGGAGCTGTTTTTT. It is translated as CASSFGTGELFF.

This chain uses TRBV19 with TRBJ2-2, with D possibly being TRBD1 or TRBD2 (5 bases each). Trimming took off 5 bases at V and 2 bases at J, with 9 bases between the two ends. The CDR3 length is 14 residues. Germline assignment: CDR1 LNHDA and CDR2 SQIVND (reference sequence). The DNA of the CDR3 is TGTGCCAGTAGTTCCGGGGCCAACACCGGGGAGCTGTTTTTT. Residues: CASSSGANTGELFF. The entire variable domain, with the rest obtained from reference TRBV19 and TRBJ2-2, is as follows: DGGITQSPKYLFRKEGQNVTLSCEQNLNHDAMYWYRQDPGQGLRLIYYSQIVNDFQKGDIAEGYSVSREKKESFPLTVTSAQKNPTAFYLCASSSGANTGELFFGEGSRLTVL.

This clone appeared a single time. The chain recombines TRBV9 with TRBJ1-2, with a tentative D call TRBD1 (5 bases). V lost 4 bases and J 8 bases, leaving 21 bases between the germline ends. CDR3 length: 15 amino acids. The V gene's germline CDR1 is SGDLS and CDR2 YYNGEE. The CDR3 loop reads CASSPLGTPNPGYTF. The CDR3 nucleotides are TGTGCCAGCAGCCCCCTTGGGACCCCGAACCCGGGCTACACCTTC.

This clone occurred once. The chain joins TRBV3-1 (or the pseudogene TRBV3-2) to TRBJ2-2; D unclear. With 8 bases removed from V and 7 bases from J, the gap between germline ends came to 11 bases. This CDR3 region has 12 residues. Looked up from germline, CDR1 is LGHDT and CDR2 is YNNKEL (reference sequence). In DNA, the CDR3 is TGTGCCAGCCTCGCTCCTGGCGGGGAGCTGTTTTTT. Translating gives CASLAPGGELFF.

The chain is built from TRBV28 and TRBJ1-4; the D is unclear. The CDR3 has 12 amino acids. V dropped 4 bases and J dropped 7 bases, with 7 bases sitting between them. Germline lookup yields CDR1 MDHEN and CDR2 SYDVKM. CDR3 nucleotides: TGTGCCAGCAGTTCCAGGTCTGAAAAACTGTTTTTT. It translates to CASSSRSEKLFF.

Here the CDR3 DNA reads TGTGCCACCAGCAGGCAAACAGAGAAGCTGTTTTTT. This gives the protein CATSRQTEKLFF. This rearrangement joins TRBV15 to TRBJ1-4; no definite D call. This CDR3 has 12 residues. Trimming removed 3 bases at V and 14 bases at J, with 13 bases between. Germline CDR1 LNHNV, CDR2 YYDKDF (reference sequence).

This clone was recorded only once. The chain combines TRBV12-5 with TRBJ1-5, with D hard to call. CDR1 is LGHNT, CDR2 FRNRAP, per germline. The CDR3 extends over 18 amino acids. The V and J ends lost 6 bases and 0 bases respectively, with 21 bases between them. CDR3 residues: CASGTLYDRRDSNQPQHF. The CDR3 nucleotides read TGTGCTAGTGGAACCTTATACGACCGTAGGGATAGCAATCAGCCCCAGCATTTT.